These 5 T cell receptor beta chains originate from one sample sequenced in a study of blood T cell repertoires in COVID-19. Profiling relied on immunoSEQ multiplex PCR, and the TCRdb table lists in-frame clones only, not all of them. The sample lists about 170,000 clones, 88% occurring once. Sequences were obtained from peripheral blood. These receptors came from a man in his 60s with acute or convalescent COVID-19.

This clone was picked up a small number of times. The gene calls are TRBV18 and TRBJ1-1, with D possibly matching TRBD1 (5 bases). The CDR3 consists of 13 residues. Trimming left V 3 bases short and J 11 bases short, with 16 bases between. Germline-derived CDR1 and CDR2 are KGHSH and LQKENI. CDR3 coding DNA: TGTGCCAGCTCACCCTACGACAGCCCAGGGGCTTTCTTT. Protein: CASSPYDSPGAFF.

The gene calls are TRBV9 and TRBJ1-6; 7 bases line up with TRBD1. This CDR3 is 13 amino acids long. The J segment lost 14 bases and the V segment lost 3 bases, leaving 8 bases of the junction unmatched. Germline values: CDR1 SGDLS, CDR2 YYNGEE. The CDR3: CASSAAGGMALHF. In DNA, the CDR3 is TGTGCCAGCAGCGCCGCAGGGGGAATGGCCCTCCACTTT.

The CDR3 DNA reads TGCGCCAGCAGTGATCCCGGGAACACTGAAGCTTTCTTT. Translated: CASSDPGNTEAFF. The V gene is TRBV10-1, the J gene TRBJ1-1; D uncertain. The CDR3 consists of 13 residues. The germline V and J ends were trimmed by 3 bases and 1 base, with 6 bases remaining between them. CDR1 is WNHNN and CDR2 is SYGVQD in the germline V gene (reference sequence).

This rearrangement joins TRBV19 to TRBJ1-1; D may be TRBD1 (5 bases). CDR3 size: 13 residues. The germline gives CDR1 LNHDA, CDR2 SQIVND (reference sequence). Deletions cut 6 bases from V and 0 bases from J, with 8 bases between. The CDR3 sequence: CASSDSVNTEAFF. The CDR3 DNA is TGTGCCAGTAGCGACAGCGTGAACACTGAAGCTTTCTTT.

This chain uses TRBV5-3 with TRBJ1-1, with D unclear. TRBV5-3 is classed as an ORF, of uncertain function. This CDR3 is built from 11 residues. V was pared by 3 bases and J by 4 bases, with 4 bases between. The CDR3 loop is CARSSPTEAFF. CDR3 sequence (DNA): TGTGCCAGAAGCTCTCCCACTGAAGCTTTCTTT.